This T cell receptor beta chain originates from a study of cytomegalovirus exposure and HLA in healthy donors. The V end lost 3 bases, the J end lost 5 bases, and 10 bases lay between the germline ends. CDR1 and CDR2 from the germline V gene are MNHEY and SMNVEV (reference sequence). The CDR3 sequence is 13 residues long. This table comes from immunoSEQ multiplex PCR, and its TCRdb copy is limited to in-frame clones, with some not included. The sample holds 220,000 or so clones, approximately 87% seen once. The study's findings and limits: The study listed some 160 cytomegalovirus-associated TCR beta chains. A classifier reportedly called cytomegalovirus status with high sensitivity and specificity. Rarity held for most TCR sequences, but there were some public TCRs that occurred in many donors. In vitro data verified a few CMV-associated chains as specific for CMV antigens.

A word on this clone: Its antigen is not known.

The chain links TRBV27 to TRBJ2-5, with D perhaps matching TRBD2 (6 bases). Source material: PBMCs. The clonotype originates from a woman between 18 and 29 years old in good health and CMV-seronegative. CDR3 DNA sequence: TGTGCCAGCAGTTTCGGGGGTCGGGAGACCCAGTACTTC. Translated, it gives CASSFGGRETQYF.